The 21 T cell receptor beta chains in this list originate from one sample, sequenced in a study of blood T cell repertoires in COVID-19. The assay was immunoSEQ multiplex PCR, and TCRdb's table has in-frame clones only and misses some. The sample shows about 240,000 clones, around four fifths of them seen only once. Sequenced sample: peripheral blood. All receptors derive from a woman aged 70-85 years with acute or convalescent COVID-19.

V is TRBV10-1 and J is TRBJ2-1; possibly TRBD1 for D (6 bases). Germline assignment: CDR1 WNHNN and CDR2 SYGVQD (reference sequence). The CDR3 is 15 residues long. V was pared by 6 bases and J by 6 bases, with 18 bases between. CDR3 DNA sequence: TGCGCCAGCAGGGCGGACAGATTAAGCCCCAATGAGCAGTTCTTC. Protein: CASRADRLSPNEQFF.

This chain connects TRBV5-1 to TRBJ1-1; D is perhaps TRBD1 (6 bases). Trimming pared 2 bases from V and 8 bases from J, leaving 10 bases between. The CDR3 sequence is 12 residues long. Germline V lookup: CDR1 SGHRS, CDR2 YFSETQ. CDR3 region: CASSFNGQEAFF. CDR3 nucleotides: TGCGCCAGCAGCTTTAACGGACAGGAAGCTTTCTTT.

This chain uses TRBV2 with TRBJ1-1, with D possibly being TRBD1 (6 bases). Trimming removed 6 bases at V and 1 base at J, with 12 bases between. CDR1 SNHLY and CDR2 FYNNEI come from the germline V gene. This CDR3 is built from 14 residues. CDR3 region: CASRVQGRNTEAFF. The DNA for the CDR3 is TGTGCCAGCAGGGTACAGGGAAGGAACACTGAAGCTTTCTTT.

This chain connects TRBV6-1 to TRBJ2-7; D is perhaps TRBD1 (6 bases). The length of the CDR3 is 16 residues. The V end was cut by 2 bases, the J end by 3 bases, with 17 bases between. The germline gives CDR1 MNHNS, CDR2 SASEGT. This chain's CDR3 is CASSESPRGYYYEQYF. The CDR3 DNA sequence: TGTGCCAGCAGTGAAAGCCCCAGGGGTTACTACTACGAGCAGTACTTC.

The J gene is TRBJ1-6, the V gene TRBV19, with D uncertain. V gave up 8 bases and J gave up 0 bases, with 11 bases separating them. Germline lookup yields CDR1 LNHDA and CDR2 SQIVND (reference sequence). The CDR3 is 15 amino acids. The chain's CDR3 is CASELGASYNSPLHF. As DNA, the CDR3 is TGTGCCAGTGAACTGGGCGCCTCCTATAATTCACCCCTCCACTTT. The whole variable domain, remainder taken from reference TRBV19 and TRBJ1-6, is DGGITQSPKYLFRKEGQNVTLSCEQNLNHDAMYWYRQDPGQGLRLIYYSQIVNDFQKGDIAEGYSVSREKKESFPLTVTSAQKNPTAFYLCASELGASYNSPLHFGNGTRLTVT.

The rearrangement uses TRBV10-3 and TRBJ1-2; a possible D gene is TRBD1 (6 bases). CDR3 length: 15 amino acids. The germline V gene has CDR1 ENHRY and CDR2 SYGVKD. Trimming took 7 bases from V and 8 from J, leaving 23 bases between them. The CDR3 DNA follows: TGTGCCATCACCGAAGGGGGTAGAGGGTTAGCGGGCTACACCTTC. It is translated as CAITEGGRGLAGYTF.

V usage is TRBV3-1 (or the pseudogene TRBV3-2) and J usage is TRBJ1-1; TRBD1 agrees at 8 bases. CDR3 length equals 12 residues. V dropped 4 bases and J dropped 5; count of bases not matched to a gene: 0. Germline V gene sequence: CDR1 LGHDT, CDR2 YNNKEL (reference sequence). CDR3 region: CASSRDRTEAFF. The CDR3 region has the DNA TGTGCCAGCAGCCGGGACAGGACTGAAGCTTTCTTT.

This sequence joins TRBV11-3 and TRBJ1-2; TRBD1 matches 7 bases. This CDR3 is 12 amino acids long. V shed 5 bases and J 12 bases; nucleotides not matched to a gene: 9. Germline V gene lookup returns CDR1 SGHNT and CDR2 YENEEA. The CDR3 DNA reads TGTGCCAGCAGCCGTGGACAGGATGGGCACACCTTC. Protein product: CASSRGQDGHTF.

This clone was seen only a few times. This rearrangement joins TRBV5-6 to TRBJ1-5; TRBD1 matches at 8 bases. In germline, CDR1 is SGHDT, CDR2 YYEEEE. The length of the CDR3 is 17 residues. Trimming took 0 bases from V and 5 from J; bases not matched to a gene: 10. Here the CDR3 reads CASSLGSTGAPDQPQHF. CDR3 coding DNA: TGTGCCAGCAGCTTGGGATCGACAGGGGCGCCGGATCAGCCCCAGCATTTT.

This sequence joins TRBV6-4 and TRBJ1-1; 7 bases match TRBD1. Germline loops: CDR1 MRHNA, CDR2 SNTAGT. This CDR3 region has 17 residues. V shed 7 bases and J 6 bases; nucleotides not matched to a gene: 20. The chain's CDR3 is CASTRGQVHPRAAEAFF. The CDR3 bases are TGTGCCAGCACCAGAGGACAGGTCCATCCCCGAGCCGCTGAAGCTTTCTTT.

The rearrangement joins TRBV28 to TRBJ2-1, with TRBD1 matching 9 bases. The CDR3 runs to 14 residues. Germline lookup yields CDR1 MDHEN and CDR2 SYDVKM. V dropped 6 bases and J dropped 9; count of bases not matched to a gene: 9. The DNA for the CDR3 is TGTGCCAGCAGGTCACCGACAGGGGGGGGTGAGCAGTTCTTC. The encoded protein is CASRSPTGGGEQFF.

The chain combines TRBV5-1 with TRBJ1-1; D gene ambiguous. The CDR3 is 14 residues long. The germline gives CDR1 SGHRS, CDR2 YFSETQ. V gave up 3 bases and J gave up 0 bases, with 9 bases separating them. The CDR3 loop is CASSSPPMNTEAFF. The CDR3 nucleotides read TGCGCCAGCAGCTCCCCCCCTATGAACACTGAAGCTTTCTTT.

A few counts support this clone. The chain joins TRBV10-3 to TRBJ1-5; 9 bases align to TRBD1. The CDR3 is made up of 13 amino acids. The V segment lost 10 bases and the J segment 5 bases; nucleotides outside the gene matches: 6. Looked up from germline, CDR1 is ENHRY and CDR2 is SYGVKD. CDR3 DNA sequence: TGTGCCACCGGGGACAGGGTGGATCAGCCCCAGCATTTT. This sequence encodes CATGDRVDQPQHF.

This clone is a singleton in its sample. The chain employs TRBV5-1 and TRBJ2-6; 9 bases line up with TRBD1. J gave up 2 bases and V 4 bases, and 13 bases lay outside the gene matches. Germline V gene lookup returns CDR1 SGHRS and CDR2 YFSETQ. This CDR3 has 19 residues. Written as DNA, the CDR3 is TGCGCCAGCAGCCCGGCCGGGACAGGGTTTTCTGCTGGGGCCAACGTCCTGACTTTC. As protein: CASSPAGTGFSAGANVLTF.

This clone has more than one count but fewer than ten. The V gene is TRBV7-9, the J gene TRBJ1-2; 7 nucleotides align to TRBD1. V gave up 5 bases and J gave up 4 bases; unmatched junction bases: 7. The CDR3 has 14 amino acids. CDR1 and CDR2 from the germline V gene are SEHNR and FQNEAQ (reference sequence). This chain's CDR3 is CASSLPGTVYGYTF. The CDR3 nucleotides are TGTGCCAGCAGCCTCCCCGGGACAGTCTATGGCTACACCTTC.

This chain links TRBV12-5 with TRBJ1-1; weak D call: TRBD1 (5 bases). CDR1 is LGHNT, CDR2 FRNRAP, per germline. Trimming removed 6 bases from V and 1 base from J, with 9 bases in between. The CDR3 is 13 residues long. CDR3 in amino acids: CASGYDRNTEAFF. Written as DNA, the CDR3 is TGTGCTAGTGGCTATGACAGGAACACTGAAGCTTTCTTT.

The CDR3 reads CASSRPGIETQYF. The CDR3 coding sequence is TGTGCCAGTAGTAGGCCAGGGATAGAGACCCAGTACTTC. The chain couples TRBV19 to TRBJ2-5; D is possibly TRBD1 (5 bases). V was shortened by 4 bases and J by 4 bases, with 10 bases between the two germline ends. CDR1 and CDR2 from the germline V gene are LNHDA and SQIVND (reference sequence). The CDR3 spans 13 residues.

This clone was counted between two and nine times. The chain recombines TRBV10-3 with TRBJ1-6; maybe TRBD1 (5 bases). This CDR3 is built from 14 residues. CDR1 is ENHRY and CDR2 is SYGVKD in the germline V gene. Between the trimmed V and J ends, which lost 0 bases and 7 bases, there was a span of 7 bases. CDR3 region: CAISESGANSPLHF. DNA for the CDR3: TGTGCCATCAGTGAGTCAGGGGCCAATTCACCCCTCCACTTT.

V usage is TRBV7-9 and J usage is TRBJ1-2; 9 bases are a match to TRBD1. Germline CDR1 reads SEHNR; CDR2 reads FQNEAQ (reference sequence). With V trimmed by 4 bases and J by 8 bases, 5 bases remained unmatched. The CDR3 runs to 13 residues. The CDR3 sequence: CASSSGQGNGYTF. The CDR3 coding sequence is TGTGCCAGCAGCTCCGGACAGGGGAACGGCTACACCTTC.

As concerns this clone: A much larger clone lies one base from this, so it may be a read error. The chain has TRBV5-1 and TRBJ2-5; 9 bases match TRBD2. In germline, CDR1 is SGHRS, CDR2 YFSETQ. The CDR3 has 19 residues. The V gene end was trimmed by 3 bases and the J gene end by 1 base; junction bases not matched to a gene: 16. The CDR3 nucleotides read TGCGCCAGCAGCTCAACCGGGCCTCGCGGGGGGGCCGGCCAAGAGACCCAGTACTTC. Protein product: CASSSTGPRGGAGQETQYF.

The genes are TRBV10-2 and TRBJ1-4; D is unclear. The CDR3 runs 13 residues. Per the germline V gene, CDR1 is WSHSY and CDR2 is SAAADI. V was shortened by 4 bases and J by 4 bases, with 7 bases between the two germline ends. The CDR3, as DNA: TGCGCCAGCAGTGTTCGGAGTAATGAAAAACTGTTTTTT. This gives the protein CASSVRSNEKLFF.